The source of this T cell receptor (beta chain) is a study of shared clonotypes between healthy human individuals. Overall study findings and caveats: Rarefaction indicated that sorted-subset sequencing remained incomplete although depth was large.

With regard to this clone: Its antigen is currently unknown. Just one base apart from a much larger clone, this may be a read error. The sample has other DNA sequences that encode this CDR3 too.

Measured with immunoSEQ multiplex PCR; TCRdb has only the in-frame clones, and not every one. Here the sample spans 1.5 million to 2.5 million clones, about 95% being singletons. CD45RO-negative, CCR7-positively selected cells formed the naive CD8 fraction, excluding terminally differentiated effector memory CD45RA+ cells. There were no recent acute infections or vaccinations among the donors, who were healthy HIV-negative adults. Every one of the donors was a Caucasian adult that lived in Nashville, Tennessee. Trimming took off 3 bases at V and 4 bases at J, with 3 bases between the two ends. The CDR3 covers 11 residues. The germline gives CDR1 MDHEN, CDR2 SYDVKM.

The source material was naive CD8+ T cells sorted from blood. The source is a man younger than 35 in good health. V and J are TRBV28 and TRBJ2-5; D gene uncertain. CDR3 nucleotide sequence: TGTGCCAGCAGTTTGGGAGAGACCCAGTACTTC. It translates to CASSLGETQYF. Drawing the rest from reference TRBV28 and TRBJ2-5, the complete variable domain is DVKVTQSSRYLVKRTGEKVFLECVQDMDHENMFWYRQDPGLGLRLIYFSYDVKMKEKGDIPEGYSVSREKKERFSLILESASTNQTSMYLCASSLGETQYFGPGTRLLVL.